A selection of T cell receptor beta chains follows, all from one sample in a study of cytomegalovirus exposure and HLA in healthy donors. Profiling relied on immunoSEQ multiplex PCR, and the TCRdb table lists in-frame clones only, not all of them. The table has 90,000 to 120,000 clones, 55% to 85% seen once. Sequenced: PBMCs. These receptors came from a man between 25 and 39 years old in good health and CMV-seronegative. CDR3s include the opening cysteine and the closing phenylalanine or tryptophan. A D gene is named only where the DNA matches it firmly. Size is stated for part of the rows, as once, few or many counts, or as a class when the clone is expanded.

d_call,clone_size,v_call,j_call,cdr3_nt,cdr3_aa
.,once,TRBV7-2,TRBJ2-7,TGTGCCAGCAGCTTACGCCGATTAGAGACCTACGAGCAGTACTTC,CASSLRRLETYEQYF
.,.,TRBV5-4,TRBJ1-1,TGTGCCAGCAGCCACCAGACAGGCTGGGACACTGAAGCTTTCTTT,CASSHQTGWDTEAFF
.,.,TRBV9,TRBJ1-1,TGTGCCAGCAGCGTAGGGAGCAGGGCGCCCAACACTGAAGCTTTCTTT,CASSVGSRAPNTEAFF
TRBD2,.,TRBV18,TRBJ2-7,TGTGCCAGCTCACGGGATTCTAGCGGGGGGGCCGGCGAGCAGTACTTC,CASSRDSSGGAGEQYF
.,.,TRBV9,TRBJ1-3,TGTGCCAGCAGCGGAGGGGACAATCCTGGAAACACCATATATTTT,CASSGGDNPGNTIYF
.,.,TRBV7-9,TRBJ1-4,TGTTCCAGCACCAGAAATGAAAAACTGTTTTTT,CSSTRNEKLFF
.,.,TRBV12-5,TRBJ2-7,TGTGCTAGTGGTTCCCCACTGAGAGGCTACGAGCAGTACTTC,CASGSPLRGYEQYF
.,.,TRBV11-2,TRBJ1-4,TGTGCCAGCAGCGGACGGACAGTCAATAATGAAAAACTGTTTTTT,CASSGRTVNNEKLFF
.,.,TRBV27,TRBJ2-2,TGTGCCAGCAGTTATGGACTGAACACCGGGGAGCTGTTTTTT,CASSYGLNTGELFF
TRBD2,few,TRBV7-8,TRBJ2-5,TGTGCCAGCACCACGGGGGGGGGAGAGACCCAGTACTTC,CASTTGGGETQYF
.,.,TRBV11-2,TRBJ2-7,TGTGCCAGCAGCCAGCCCCACAGGACCACCTACGAGCAGTACTTC,CASSQPHRTTYEQYF
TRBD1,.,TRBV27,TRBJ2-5,TGTGCCAGCAGTTGGGACAGGGCAAAGACCCAGTACTTC,CASSWDRAKTQYF
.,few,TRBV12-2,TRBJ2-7,TGTGCAAGTCGCCCGAGACAGGGGCCCTACGAGCAGTACTTC,CASRPRQGPYEQYF
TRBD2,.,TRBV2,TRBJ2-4,TGTGCCAGCCGCGGACTAGCGGGAGTACACATTCAGTACTTC,CASRGLAGVHIQYF
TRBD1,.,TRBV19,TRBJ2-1,TGTGCCAGTAGCATGGGACAGTCTTACAATGAGCAGTTCTTC,CASSMGQSYNEQFF
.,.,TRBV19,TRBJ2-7,TGTGCCAGTAGTATAGGGGCAGGTAACCCCTACGAGCAGTACTTC,CASSIGAGNPYEQYF
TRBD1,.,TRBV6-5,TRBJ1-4,TGTGCCAGCAGTTATTTTGGACAGGGGAATGAAAAACTGTTTTTT,CASSYFGQGNEKLFF
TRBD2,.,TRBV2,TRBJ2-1,TGTGCCAGCAGTGAAACCAACGCTAGCGGGGGTTTCGATGAGCAGTTCTTC,CASSETNASGGFDEQFF
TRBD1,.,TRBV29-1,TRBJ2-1,TGCAGCGCCACGACCGGGACAGGGGGCAATGAGCAGTTCTTC,CSATTGTGGNEQFF
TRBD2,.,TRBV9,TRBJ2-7,TGTGCCAGCGGGACTAGCGGGTCCTACGAGCAGTACTTC,CASGTSGSYEQYF
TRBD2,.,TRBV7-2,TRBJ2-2,TGTGCCAGCAGCCTCCAGACTAGCGGGAGTTTAAGGACCGGGGAGCTGTTTTTT,CASSLQTSGSLRTGELFF
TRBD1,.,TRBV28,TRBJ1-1,TGTGCCAGCAGGCCAGATAGGGACAGGGGGAACACTGAAGCTTTCTTT,CASRPDRDRGNTEAFF
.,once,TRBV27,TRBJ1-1,TGTGCCAGCAGTTTGGGTCCAGGGAACACTGAAGCTTTCTTT,CASSLGPGNTEAFF
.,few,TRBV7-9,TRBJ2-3,TGTGCCAGCAGCTTAGCAGCGCTCGACAGCACAGATACGCAGTATTTT,CASSLAALDSTDTQYF